This T cell receptor beta chain was captured by sequencing in a study of control samples from healthy donors and cancer patients. Germline-derived CDR1 and CDR2 are LGHDT and YNNKEL (reference sequence). Trimming removed 1 base from V and 0 bases from J; junction bases left unmatched: 3. The CDR3 loop spans 15 amino acids. This table comes from immunoSEQ multiplex PCR, and its TCRdb copy is limited to in-frame clones, with some not included. This sample has around 92,000 clones; 82% occur once, and the top ten carry 2%. Sequences were obtained from blood. The sequence was collected from a man in his 60s in good health. This chain links TRBV3-1 (or the pseudogene TRBV3-2) with TRBJ2-7, with 7 bases matching TRBD2. The CDR3 here is CASSQGLAVSYEQYF. The CDR3 DNA is TGTGCCAGCAGCCAAGGACTAGCCGTCTCCTACGAGCAGTACTTC.